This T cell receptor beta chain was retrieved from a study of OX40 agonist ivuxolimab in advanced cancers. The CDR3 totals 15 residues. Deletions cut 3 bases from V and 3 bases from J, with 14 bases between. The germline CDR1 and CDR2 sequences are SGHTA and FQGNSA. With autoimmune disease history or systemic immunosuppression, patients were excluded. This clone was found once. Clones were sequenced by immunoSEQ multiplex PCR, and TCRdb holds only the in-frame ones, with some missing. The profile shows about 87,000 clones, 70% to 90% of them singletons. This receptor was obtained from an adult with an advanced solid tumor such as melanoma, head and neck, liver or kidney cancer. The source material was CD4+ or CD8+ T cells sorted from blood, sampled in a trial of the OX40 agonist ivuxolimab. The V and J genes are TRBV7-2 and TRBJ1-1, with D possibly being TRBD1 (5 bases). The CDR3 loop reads CASSLAGTEHTEAFF. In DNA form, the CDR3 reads TGTGCCAGCAGCTTGGCCGGGACGGAACACACTGAAGCTTTCTTT.